This T cell receptor beta chain emerged from a study of human T cells and chemical hapten exposure. Time point denoted: patch test 3, about 24 weeks after DPC sensitization. As to treatment: therapeutic diphenylcyclopropenone sensitization with weekly scalp DPC. The CDR3 contains 13 residues. Between the trimmed V and J ends, which lost 0 bases and 3 bases, there was a span of 3 bases. Germline lookup yields CDR1 MNHEY and CDR2 SVGAGI. Each CDR3 protein gets one entry after TCRdb re-called the RACE reads with MiXCR. The sample lists 150,000 to 200,000 distinct CDR3 sequences; 28% were seen once. The rearrangement uses TRBV6-5 and TRBJ2-1; D not resolved. The specimen comprised whole blood, sampled in connection with sensitization to the hapten diphenylcyclopropenone (DPC). The sequence was collected from a woman aged 18-35 years with alopecia areata. Some clones in this sample may be carry-over from other donors' samples. In DNA form, the CDR3 reads TGTGCCAGCAGTTACTCTGACTACAATGAGCAGTTCTTC. This sequence encodes CASSYSDYNEQFF.